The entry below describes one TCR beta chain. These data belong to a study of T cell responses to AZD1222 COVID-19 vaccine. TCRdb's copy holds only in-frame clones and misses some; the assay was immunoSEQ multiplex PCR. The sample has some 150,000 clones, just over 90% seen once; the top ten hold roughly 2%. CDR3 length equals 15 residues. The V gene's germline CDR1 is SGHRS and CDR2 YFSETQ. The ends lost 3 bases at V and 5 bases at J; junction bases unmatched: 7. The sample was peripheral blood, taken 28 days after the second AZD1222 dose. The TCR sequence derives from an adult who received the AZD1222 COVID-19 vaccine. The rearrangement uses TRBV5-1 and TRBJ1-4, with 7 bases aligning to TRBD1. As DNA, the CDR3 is TGCGCCAGCAGCTCCGGGACAGCCGCAAATGAAAAACTGTTTTTT. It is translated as CASSSGTAANEKLFF. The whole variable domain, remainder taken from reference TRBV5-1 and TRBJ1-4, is KAGVTQTPRYLIKTRGQQVTLSCSPISGHRSVSWYQQTPGQGLQFLFEYFSETQRNKGNFPGRFSGRQFSNSRSEMNVSTLELGDSALYLCASSSGTAANEKLFFGSGTQLSVL.